The present T cell receptor (beta chain) was sequenced within a study of regulatory T cells in long-lasting Graves disease. General study findings and limits: Repertoires from persistent disease leaned toward TRBV28, TRBJ1-2 and TRBJ2-5.

Combining iRepertoire HTBI primers with Arm-PCR of CDR3 regions, the authors built TCR beta libraries. TCRdb recomputed calls from the multiplex PCR reads with MiXCR, one row per CDR3 protein. The table shows over 450,000 distinct CDR3 sequences, with more than 10% occurring only once. Time point meaning: newly diagnosed GD, antithyroid drugs for less than 3 months. RNA extracted from PBMCs served as the sequencing template. With regard to this clonotype: Its antigen is not known. One end of the junction does not line up with germline, which may come from a read error.

Germline-derived CDR1 and CDR2 are LNHDA and SQIVND (reference sequence). The CDR3 covers 19 residues. These data were also reused for a study on T cells in Graves' hyperthyroidism and ophthalmopathy.

The chain couples TRBV19 to TRBJ2-6, with TRBD2 matching over 12 bases. The sample was peripheral blood mononuclear cells (PBMCs), taken at new diagnosis, from a patient treated with antithyroid drugs. The TCR comes from a woman in her thirties with Graves disease. CDR3 in DNA: TGTGCCGGTAGTAGAAAAAGACTAGCGGGAGATTCTGGGGCCAACGTCCTGACTTTC. Translating it yields CAGSRKRLAGDSGANVLTF.